One and the same sample provided the 8 T cell receptor beta chains below, sequenced in a study of regulatory T cells in long-lasting Graves disease. As to time point: newly diagnosed GD, antithyroid drugs for less than 3 months. Researchers made the TCR library from RNA that was extracted from PBMCs. Through Arm-PCR of CDR3 regions and iRepertoire HTBI primers, TCR beta libraries were built. TCRdb analysed the multiplex PCR reads with MiXCR anew, one entry per CDR3 protein. This table holds hundreds of thousands of distinct CDR3 sequences, about 16% found once. This sample was also put to use in a study of T cells in Graves' hyperthyroidism and ophthalmopathy.

The sequencing used peripheral blood mononuclear cells (PBMCs), collected at new diagnosis, from a patient treated with antithyroid drugs. The source of these receptors is a man aged 18 to 29 with Graves disease.

In this sample, this clonotype turned up a few times. The genes are TRBV5-1 and TRBJ1-1, with D tentatively TRBD1 (5 bases). This CDR3 is built from 14 residues. Germline V gene lookup returns CDR1 SGHRS and CDR2 YFSETQ. V lost 5 bases, J lost 4 bases, and 15 bases lay in between. This CDR3 reads CASRYGTGSTEAFF. For the CDR3, the DNA is TGCGCCAGCAGATACGGGACGGGGAGCACTGAAGCTTTCTTT.

In this sample, this clonotype turned up a few times. The chain has TRBV6-1 and TRBJ1-1; tentative D call: TRBD1 (6 bases). Germline CDR1 reads MNHNS; CDR2 reads SASEGT. The germline V and J ends were trimmed by 5 bases and 0 bases, with 13 bases remaining between them. The CDR3 runs 15 residues. The CDR3: CASSRLTGMNTEAFF. CDR3 in DNA: TGTGCCAGCAGTCGCCTCACAGGGATGAACACTGAAGCTTTCTTT.

This clonotype has only a few counts. The gene calls are TRBV6-1 and TRBJ1-1; a possible D gene is TRBD1 (5 bases). The CDR3 contains 15 residues. Trimming removed 8 bases from V and 1 base from J, with 17 bases in between. The germline V gene has CDR1 MNHNS and CDR2 SASEGT. The chain's CDR3 is CASLDLAGQNTEAFF. The CDR3, as DNA: TGTGCCAGCCTCGACCTGGCAGGGCAGAACACTGAAGCTTTCTTT.

This clonotype was counted many times. In DNA form, the CDR3 reads TGTGCCAGCAGACCGGGACAGGGCTGGAACACTGAAGCTTTCTTT. It specifies CASRPGQGWNTEAFF. The chain joins TRBV28 to TRBJ1-1; 9 bases are a match to TRBD1. Germline lookup yields CDR1 MDHEN and CDR2 SYDVKM. This CDR3 has 15 amino acids. After removal of 6 bases from V and 1 base from J, the junction contained 6 bases not matched to a gene.

This clonotype turned up a few times. This rearrangement joins TRBV12-5 to TRBJ1-1; D possibly corresponds to TRBD1 (5 bases). Trimming left V 0 bases short and J 1 base short, with 12 bases between. Germline V gives CDR1 LGHNT, CDR2 FRNRAP. The length of the CDR3 is 16 residues. In DNA form, the CDR3 reads TGTGCTAGTGGTTTGGTGGGCGGGGACCAGAACACTGAAGCTTTCTTT. Translating it yields CASGLVGGDQNTEAFF.

This clonotype was seen ten or more times. The rearrangement joins TRBV5-1 to TRBJ1-6; 8 positions agree with TRBD1. CDR1 SGHRS and CDR2 YFSETQ come from the germline V gene. This CDR3 region has 15 residues. V lost 5 bases, J lost 9 bases, and 10 bases stayed unmatched. The CDR3 coding sequence is TGCGCCAGCAGATGGGGACAGGCGGTGATTTCACCCCTCCACTTT. It yields the protein CASRWGQAVISPLHF.

J is TRBJ2-2 and V is TRBV5-1; TRBD1 agrees at 9 bases. Unmatched junction bases numbered 8, after V lost 7 bases and J lost 4 bases. From germline, CDR1 is SGHRS and CDR2 YFSETQ. The CDR3 sequence is 15 residues long. In nucleotides, the CDR3 is TGCGCCAGCCAAGAAACAGGGGGCTCCACCGGGGAGCTGTTTTTT. The encoded protein is CASQETGGSTGELFF.

This clonotype was counted many times. This sequence joins TRBV30 and TRBJ2-1; 8 bases agree with TRBD2. V was clipped by 5 bases and J by 7 bases; unmatched bases: 7. The CDR3 is 13 amino acids. CDR1 GTSNPN and CDR2 SVGIG come from the germline V gene (reference sequence). CDR3 in amino acids: CAWELADGNEQFF. CDR3 sequence (DNA): TGTGCCTGGGAACTAGCGGACGGGAATGAGCAGTTCTTC.